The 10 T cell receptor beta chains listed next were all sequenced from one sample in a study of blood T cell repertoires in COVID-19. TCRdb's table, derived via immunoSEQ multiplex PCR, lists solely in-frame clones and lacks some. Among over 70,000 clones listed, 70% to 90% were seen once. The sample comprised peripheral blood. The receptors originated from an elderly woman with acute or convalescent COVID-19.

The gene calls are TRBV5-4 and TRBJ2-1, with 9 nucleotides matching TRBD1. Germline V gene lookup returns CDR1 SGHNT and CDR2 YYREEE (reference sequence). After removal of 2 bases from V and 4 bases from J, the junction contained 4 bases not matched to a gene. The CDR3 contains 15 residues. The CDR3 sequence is CASSLIGQGYNEQFF. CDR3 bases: TGTGCCAGCAGCTTAATTGGACAGGGGTACAATGAGCAGTTCTTC.

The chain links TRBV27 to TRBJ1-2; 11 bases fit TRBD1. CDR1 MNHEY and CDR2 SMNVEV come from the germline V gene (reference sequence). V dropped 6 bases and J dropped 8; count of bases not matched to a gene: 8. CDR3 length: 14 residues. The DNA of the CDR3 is TGTGCCAGCAGCCTGGGGGGACAGGGGGGAGGCTACACCTTC. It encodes CASSLGGQGGGYTF.

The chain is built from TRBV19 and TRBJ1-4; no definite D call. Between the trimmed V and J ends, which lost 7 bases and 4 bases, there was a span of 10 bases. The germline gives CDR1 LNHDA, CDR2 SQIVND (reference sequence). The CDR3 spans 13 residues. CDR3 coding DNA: TGTGCCAGTAAGCGGATTAATAATGAAAAACTGTTTTTT. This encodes CASKRINNEKLFF.

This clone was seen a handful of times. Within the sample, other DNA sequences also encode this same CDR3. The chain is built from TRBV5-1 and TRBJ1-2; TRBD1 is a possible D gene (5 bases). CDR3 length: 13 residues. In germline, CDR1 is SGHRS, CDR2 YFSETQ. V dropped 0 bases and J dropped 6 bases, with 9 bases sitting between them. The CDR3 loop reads CASSLEGVDGYTF. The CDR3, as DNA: TGCGCCAGCAGCTTGGAAGGGGTCGATGGCTACACCTTC.

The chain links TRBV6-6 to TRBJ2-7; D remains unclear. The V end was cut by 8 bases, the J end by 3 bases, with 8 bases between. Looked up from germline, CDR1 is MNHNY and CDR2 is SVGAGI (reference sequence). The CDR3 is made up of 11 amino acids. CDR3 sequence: CASAADYEQYF. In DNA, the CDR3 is TGTGCCAGCGCGGCAGACTACGAGCAGTACTTC.

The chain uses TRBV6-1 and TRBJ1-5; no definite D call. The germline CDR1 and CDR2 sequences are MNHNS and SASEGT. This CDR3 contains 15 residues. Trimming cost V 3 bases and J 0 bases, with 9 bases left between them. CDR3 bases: TGTGCCAGCAGTGAGAACTTCGATAGCAATCAGCCCCAGCATTTT. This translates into CASSENFDSNQPQHF.

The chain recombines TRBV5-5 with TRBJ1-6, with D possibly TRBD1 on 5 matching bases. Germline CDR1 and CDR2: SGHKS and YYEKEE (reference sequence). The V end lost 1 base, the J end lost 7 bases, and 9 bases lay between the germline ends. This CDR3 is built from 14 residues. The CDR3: CASSLNQGNSPLHF. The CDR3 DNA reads TGTGCCAGCAGCTTGAATCAGGGAAATTCACCCCTCCACTTT.

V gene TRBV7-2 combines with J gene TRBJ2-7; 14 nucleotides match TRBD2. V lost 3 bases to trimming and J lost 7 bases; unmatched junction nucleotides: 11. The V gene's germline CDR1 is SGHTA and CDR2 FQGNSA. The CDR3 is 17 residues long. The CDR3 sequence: CASSFGLAGGLAREQYF. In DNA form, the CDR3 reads TGTGCCAGCAGCTTCGGACTAGCGGGGGGCCTCGCGAGAGAGCAGTACTTC. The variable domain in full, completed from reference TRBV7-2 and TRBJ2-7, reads GAGVSQSPSNKVTEKGKDVELRCDPISGHTALYWYRQSLGQGLEFLIYFQGNSAPDKSGLPSDRFSAERTGGSVSTLTIQRTQQEDSAVYLCASSFGLAGGLAREQYFGPGTRLTVT.

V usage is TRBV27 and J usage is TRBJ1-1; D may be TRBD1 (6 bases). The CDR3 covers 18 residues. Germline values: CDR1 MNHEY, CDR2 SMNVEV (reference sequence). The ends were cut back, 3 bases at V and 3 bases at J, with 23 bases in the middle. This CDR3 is CASSFSGPVGGRYTEAFF. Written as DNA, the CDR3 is TGTGCCAGCAGTTTCTCGGGCCCGGTGGGGGGGCGATACACTGAAGCTTTCTTT.

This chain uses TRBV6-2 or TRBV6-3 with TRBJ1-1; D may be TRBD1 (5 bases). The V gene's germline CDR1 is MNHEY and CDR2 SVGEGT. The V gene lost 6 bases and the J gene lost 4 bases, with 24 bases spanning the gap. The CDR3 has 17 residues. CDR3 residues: CASSQGGSLGPGTEAFF. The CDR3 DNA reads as TGTGCCAGCAGCCAAGGCGGGAGTTTGGGGCCCGGCACTGAAGCTTTCTTT.